Given below is one TCR beta chain in context. CD8+ and CD4+ T cells from blood underwent TCR beta sequencing. TEMRA cells were FACS-enriched, and CD8+ and CD4+ T cells were isolated negatively. Germline V gene data show CDR1 as KGHSH and CDR2 as LQKENI. Trimming pared 3 bases from V and 11 bases from J, leaving 15 bases between. This CDR3 contains 13 residues. Reverse transcription used roughly 0.45 to 1 ug RNA and random hexamers. Via MiXCR, TCRdb re-called the immunoSEQ multiplex PCR reads, giving one row per CDR3 protein. The sample includes 100,000 to 150,000 distinct CDR3 sequences, 90% to 95% seen only once; the top ten take over 0.1%. These data come from a study of CD8 T cells in Susac syndrome.

This receptor was obtained from a human donor in good health. This chain joins TRBV18 and TRBJ2-3; D remains unclear. Sequencing was performed on CD4+ T cells from PBMCs. The CDR3 DNA reads TGTGCCAGCTCACCTGGGCCTGGTGTGCAGCAGTATTTT. As protein: CASSPGPGVQQYF.